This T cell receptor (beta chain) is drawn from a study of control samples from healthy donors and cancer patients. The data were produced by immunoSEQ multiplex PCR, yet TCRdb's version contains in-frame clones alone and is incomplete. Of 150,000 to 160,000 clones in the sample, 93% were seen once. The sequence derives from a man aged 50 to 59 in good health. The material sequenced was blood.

The CDR3: CASSSEAGGNTEAFF. The CDR3 DNA reads as TGTGCCAGCAGTTCAGAGGCTGGGGGGAACACTGAAGCTTTCTTT. The chain links TRBV6-5 to TRBJ1-1; D might be TRBD1 (5 bases). The CDR3 spans 15 residues. CDR1 and CDR2 (germline): MNHEY, SVGAGI. V was trimmed by 4 bases and J by 1 base, leaving 13 bases between them.